This TCR beta chain was sequenced during a study of low-dose radiotherapy and immunotherapy resistance in tumors. TCRs were amplified for roughly 20 PCR cycles with a constant-region primer and V-primer adapter. In vitro transcription served to amplify the mRNA that had been isolated. TCRdb fed the reads into MiXCR, producing one record per CDR3 protein. The table lists 50,000 or so distinct CDR3 sequences, around 34% of them singletons, with approximately 8% in the top ten. The CDR3 contains 16 residues. The V and J ends lost 0 bases and 4 bases respectively, with 14 bases between them. The V gene's germline CDR1 is MNHEY and CDR2 SVGAGI. Indicated time point: after trial treatment. Described treatment: LDRT plus nivolumab, ipilimumab, low-dose cyclophosphamide and aspirin (RACIN trial). Eligible patients had advanced solid tumors lacking tumor-infiltrating lymphocytes.

The chain carries TRBV6-5 and TRBJ2-3, with no clear D. Sample: PBMCs, taken after low-dose radiotherapy plus immunotherapy. The clonotype comes from a male donor with rectosigmoid adenocarcinoma. The CDR3 protein is CASSYSPPPIPDTQYF. CDR3 sequence (DNA): TGTGCCAGCAGTTACTCTCCCCCGCCCATTCCAGATACGCAGTATTTT.